Listed below are T cell receptor beta chains from one sample, sequenced in a study of blood T cell repertoires in COVID-19. Sequencing used immunoSEQ multiplex PCR; TCRdb keeps in-frame clones, though not all of them. The table has fewer than 150,000 clones, approximately 88% seen once; the top ten hold 25% to 30%. Sequenced input: peripheral blood. The origin of the receptors is a human donor in a cohort sampled during active COVID-19. The CDR3 runs from the conserved cysteine through the conserved F or W. A D gene is named only where the DNA matches it firmly. Size is stated for part of the rows, as once, few or many counts, or as a class when the clone is expanded.

v_call	cdr3_length	d_call	clone_size	j_call	cdr3_nt	cdr3_aa
TRBV5-6	14	NA	once	TRBJ1-2	TGTGCCAGCAGCTTGCACAGTATAAACTATGGCTACACCTTC	CASSLHSINYGYTF
TRBV11-2	16	NA	NA	TRBJ2-7	TGTGCCAGCAGCCCTAGGACCGGGACAAGGGGGAACGAGCAGTACTTC	CASSPRTGTRGNEQYF
TRBV24-1	13	NA	NA	TRBJ1-1	TGTGCCACCAGTGATTCCGGGAACACTGAAGCTTTCTTT	CATSDSGNTEAFF
TRBV19	15	NA	NA	TRBJ1-2	TGTGCCAGTACCCCGGGCAAGGAGGAGGTCTATGGCTACACCTTC	CASTPGKEEVYGYTF
TRBV11-2	14	NA	NA	TRBJ1-2	TGTGCCAGCAGCTCCTGGGAGGGGTCGCATGGCTACACCTTC	CASSSWEGSHGYTF
TRBV19	12	NA	NA	TRBJ2-7	TGTGCCAGTAGTACCGCGAGTCGGGAGCAGTACTTC	CASSTASREQYF
TRBV3-1/TRBV3-2	17	NA	NA	TRBJ1-5	TGTGCCAGCAGCCTCGGCAGGGGAAGGGTTAGCAATCAGCCCCAGCATTTT	CASSLGRGRVSNQPQHF
TRBV23-1	16	NA	NA	TRBJ2-5	TGCGCCAGCAGTCAATCGAAAAGGACTATACAAGAGACCCAGTACTTC	CASSQSKRTIQETQYF
TRBV27	12	NA	few	TRBJ1-2	TGTGCCAGCAGTGGGCAAAACTATGGCTACACCTTC	CASSGQNYGYTF
TRBV6-6	16	TRBD2	NA	TRBJ2-1	TGTGCCAGCAGTTACCCCTACGCGGGGGTGCTCAATGAGCAGTTCTTC	CASSYPYAGVLNEQFF
TRBV19	14	NA	NA	TRBJ1-2	TGTGCCAGTAGTGCCCCCGCAGGGTTCTATGGCTACACCTTC	CASSAPAGFYGYTF
TRBV4-1	15	NA	NA	TRBJ1-2	TGCGCCAGCAGCCAAGGGGGGGGCCGTAACTATGGCTACACCTTC	CASSQGGGRNYGYTF
TRBV12-3/TRBV12-4	12	NA	few	TRBJ2-7	TGTGCCAGCAGAGGGACAACCTACGAGCAGTACTTC	CASRGTTYEQYF
TRBV19	15	TRBD1	NA	TRBJ1-2	TGTGCCAGTAGTTCCCTAATGGACAGGGTATATGGCTACACCTTC	CASSSLMDRVYGYTF
TRBV9	16	TRBD1	NA	TRBJ1-2	TGTGCCAGCAGCGTAGCCTGGACAGGGGCTAACTATGGCTACACCTTC	CASSVAWTGANYGYTF
TRBV24-1	10	NA	NA	TRBJ2-7	TGTGCCACCAGTGTCCTCGAGCAGTACTTC	CATSVLEQYF
TRBV12-5	20	TRBD2	NA	TRBJ2-3	TGTGCTAGTGGTTTGGTAGTTGGGGTAGCGGGGGCGTCCCGCGCAGATACGCAGTATTTT	CASGLVVGVAGASRADTQYF
TRBV12-5	16	TRBD1	NA	TRBJ2-2	TGTGCTAGTGGCCACGGACAGGGGGCTTACACCGGGGAGCTGTTTTTT	CASGHGQGAYTGELFF
TRBV27	16	NA	NA	TRBJ2-2	TGTGCCAGCAGCGTTGTTAGGGGGAGGAACACCGGGGAGCTGTTTTTT	CASSVVRGRNTGELFF
TRBV4-2	14	TRBD1	few	TRBJ2-5	TGTGCCAGCAGCCTACGGGACAGCCAAGAGACCCAGTACTTC	CASSLRDSQETQYF
TRBV7-6	13	NA	NA	TRBJ2-7	TGTGCCAGCAGCCCCGGACTGGCCCACGAGCAGTACTTC	CASSPGLAHEQYF
TRBV7-9	16	TRBD2	NA	TRBJ2-5	TGTGCCAGCAGCTTCCTTAGCGGGGGGGCCTCGGAGACCCAGTACTTC	CASSFLSGGASETQYF
TRBV29-1	13	TRBD1	NA	TRBJ1-2	TGCAGCGTTGGGACAGGGGACTATTATGGCTACACCTTC	CSVGTGDYYGYTF
TRBV6-6	16	TRBD2	NA	TRBJ2-3	TGTGCCAGCAGTAGGAGGGCTAGCGGGGGCGCAGATACGCAGTATTTT	CASSRRASGGADTQYF
TRBV30	11	NA	NA	TRBJ1-6	TGTGCCTGGAATAGGGGATTACCCCTCCACTTT	CAWNRGLPLHF
TRBV9	16	NA	NA	TRBJ2-5	TGTGCCAGCAGCGTAGGGGCAGGGAGGACACAAGAGACCCAGTACTTC	CASSVGAGRTQETQYF
TRBV5-6	14	NA	once	TRBJ2-5	TGTGCCAGCAGCCGCGGGGCACTCCGCGAGACCCAGTACTTC	CASSRGALRETQYF
TRBV3-1/TRBV3-2	12	NA	NA	TRBJ2-3	TGTGCCAGCAGCCCCAGGGTGGGTACGCAGTATTTT	CASSPRVGTQYF
TRBV5-6	14	NA	few	TRBJ1-3	TGTGCCAGCAGCTTGTGGGCAGGAGGAAACACCATATATTTT	CASSLWAGGNTIYF
TRBV20-1	14	NA	once	TRBJ2-5	TGCAGTGCTAGTATTCCTCCCCCCCAAGAGACCCAGTACTTC	CSASIPPPQETQYF
TRBV10-1	16	NA	NA	TRBJ2-2	TGCGCCAGCAGTTTAGGCGGGTCGGCGGACACCGGGGAGCTGTTTTTT	CASSLGGSADTGELFF
TRBV2	14	TRBD1	NA	TRBJ1-3	TGTGCCAGCAGTCCGACAGGGTCCGGAAACACCATATATTTT	CASSPTGSGNTIYF
TRBV9	14	NA	NA	TRBJ2-1	TGTGCCAGCAGCGTAAACGTGGAGGGCAATGAGCAGTTCTTC	CASSVNVEGNEQFF
TRBV6-2/TRBV6-3	13	NA	NA	TRBJ2-2	TGTGCCAGCAGTTACCGCAGGGCCGGGGAGCTGTTTTTT	CASSYRRAGELFF
TRBV2	15	TRBD1	many	TRBJ2-7	TGTGCCAGCAGTGAAGCCCGGACAGGGTTCTACGAGCAGTACTTC	CASSEARTGFYEQYF
TRBV30	12	NA	once	TRBJ2-1	TGTGCCTGGAGTGTACGGGGCAATGAGCAGTTCTTC	CAWSVRGNEQFF
TRBV5-4	15	TRBD1	NA	TRBJ1-2	TGTGCCAGCAGCATTGAACAGGGGCCCTCCGTTGGCTACACCTTC	CASSIEQGPSVGYTF
TRBV5-4	18	TRBD2	NA	TRBJ2-1	TGTGCCAGCAGCTTGGGGAGGACTAGCGGGTATGCACACAATGAGCAGTTCTTC	CASSLGRTSGYAHNEQFF
TRBV7-8	15	TRBD1	once	TRBJ1-6	TGTGCCAGCAGCTTAGGCAGGGGGCTTGGTTCACCCCTCCACTTT	CASSLGRGLGSPLHF
TRBV7-2	15	NA	NA	TRBJ1-2	TGTGCCAGCAGCTCCCGACAGGCCACGAGGGGTGGCTACACCTTC	CASSSRQATRGGYTF
TRBV3-1/TRBV3-2	16	TRBD1	NA	TRBJ2-5	TGTGCCAGCAGCCTTGGGACAGGGACCGGGACGAGGACCCAGTACTTC	CASSLGTGTGTRTQYF
TRBV7-6	18	TRBD2	many	TRBJ2-5	TGTGCCAGCAGCGTCTTGACTAGCGGGGGCCCAGGTGGGAAGACCCAGTACTTC	CASSVLTSGGPGGKTQYF
TRBV13	15	TRBD2	once	TRBJ2-5	TGTGCCAGCAGCTTAGAACTAGCGGAAAAAGAGACCCAGTACTTC	CASSLELAEKETQYF
TRBV5-6	13	NA	NA	TRBJ1-1	TGTGCCAGCAGCTTGTATCAGGGAGGGGGAGCTTTCTTT	CASSLYQGGGAFF
TRBV28	14	NA	NA	TRBJ2-1	TGTGCCAGCAGTTTCTTAGATACCTACAATGAGCAGTTCTTC	CASSFLDTYNEQFF
TRBV19	13	NA	NA	TRBJ2-1	TGTGCCAGTAGTCCCGACTTGTTTTATGAGCAGTTCTTC	CASSPDLFYEQFF
TRBV30	14	NA	NA	TRBJ2-3	TGTGCCTGGAATAGACAAAGAAGCACAGATACGCAGTATTTT	CAWNRQRSTDTQYF
TRBV6-1	14	NA	NA	TRBJ1-6	TGTGCCAGCAGTGAATCGGGGTATAATTCACCCCTCCACTTT	CASSESGYNSPLHF
TRBV19	15	TRBD2	NA	TRBJ2-7	TGTGCCAGTACCCGGACTAGCGGAAATCCCTACGAGCAGTACTTC	CASTRTSGNPYEQYF
TRBV4-3	14	NA	NA	TRBJ1-2	TGCGCCAGCAGCCAAGAACCAGGGGAACATGGCTACACCTTC	CASSQEPGEHGYTF
TRBV19	19	NA	few	TRBJ2-1	TGTGCCAGTAGAGTCGGGCAGGGGGGCGCATGGAGGAACTACAATGAGCAGTTCTTC	CASRVGQGGAWRNYNEQFF
TRBV4-2	18	TRBD1	few	TRBJ1-1	TGTGCCAGCAGCCAAGGGGGACAGCTGTCGCCTCTGGACACTGAAGCTTTCTTT	CASSQGGQLSPLDTEAFF
TRBV9	15	NA	NA	TRBJ1-1	TGTGCCAGCAGCGTAAATGCCAGGGGGAACACTGAAGCTTTCTTT	CASSVNARGNTEAFF